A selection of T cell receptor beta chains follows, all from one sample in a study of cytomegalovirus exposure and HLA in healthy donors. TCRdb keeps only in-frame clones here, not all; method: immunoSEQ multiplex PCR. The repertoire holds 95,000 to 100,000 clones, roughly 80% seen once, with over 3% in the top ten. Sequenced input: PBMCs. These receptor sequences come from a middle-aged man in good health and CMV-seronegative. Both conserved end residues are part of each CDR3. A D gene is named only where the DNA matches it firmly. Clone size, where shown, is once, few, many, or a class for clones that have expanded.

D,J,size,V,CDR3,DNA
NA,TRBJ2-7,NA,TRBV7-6,CASSSTGNEQYF,TGTGCCAGCAGCTCAACAGGGAACGAGCAGTACTTC
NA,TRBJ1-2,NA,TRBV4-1,CASSQGVRDGYTF,TGCGCCAGCAGCCAAGGAGTCAGGGATGGCTACACCTTC
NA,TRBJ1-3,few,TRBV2,CASSRRTVSGNTIYF,TGTGCCAGCAGTCGACGGACTGTGTCTGGAAACACCATATATTTT
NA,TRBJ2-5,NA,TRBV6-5,CASRRTAQETQYF,TGTGCCAGCAGGCGGACAGCGCAAGAGACCCAGTACTTC
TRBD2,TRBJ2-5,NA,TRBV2,CASKELAGVGETQYF,TGTGCCAGCAAGGAACTAGCGGGGGTGGGAGAGACCCAGTACTTC
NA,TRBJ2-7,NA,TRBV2,CASSEQGLNEQYF,TGTGCCAGCAGTGAACAGGGTCTGAACGAGCAGTACTTC
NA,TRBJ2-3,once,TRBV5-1,CASSRKTSDTQYF,TGCGCCAGCAGCCGCAAGACTTCAGATACGCAGTATTTT
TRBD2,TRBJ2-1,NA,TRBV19,CASRTSGILAGGNEQFF,TGTGCCAGTAGGACCAGCGGGATCCTAGCGGGAGGGAATGAGCAGTTCTTC
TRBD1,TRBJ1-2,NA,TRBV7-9,CASSLVATGTGNGYTF,TGTGCCAGCAGCTTAGTAGCAACCGGGACAGGGAACGGCTACACCTTC
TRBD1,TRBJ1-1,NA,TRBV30,CAWKTGEASNTEAFF,TGTGCCTGGAAGACAGGGGAAGCCTCGAACACTGAAGCTTTCTTT
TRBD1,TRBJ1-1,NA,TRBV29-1,CSVKTGGATEAFF,TGCAGCGTTAAGACAGGGGGAGCGACTGAAGCTTTCTTT
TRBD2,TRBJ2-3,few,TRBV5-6,CASSLGGGALDTQYF,TGTGCCAGCAGCTTGGGCGGGGGGGCCCTAGATACGCAGTATTTT
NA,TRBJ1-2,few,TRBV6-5,CASSNGQRGYTF,TGTGCCAGCAGTAACGGACAGCGCGGCTACACCTTC
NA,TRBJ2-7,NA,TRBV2,CASSGVSGYEQYF,TGTGCCAGCAGTGGGGTTAGCGGCTACGAGCAGTACTTC
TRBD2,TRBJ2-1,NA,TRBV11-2,CASSPPLAAYNEQFF,TGTGCCAGCAGCCCCCCCCTAGCGGCCTACAATGAGCAGTTCTTC
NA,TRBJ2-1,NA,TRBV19,CASSIDQGYNEQFF,TGTGCCAGTAGTATAGATCAGGGCTACAATGAGCAGTTCTTC
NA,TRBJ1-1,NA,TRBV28,CASSFTGRGEAFF,TGTGCCAGCAGTTTCACGGGGAGGGGTGAAGCTTTCTTT
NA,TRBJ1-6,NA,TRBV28,CASFTVPPLHF,TGTGCCAGTTTCACGGTTCCACCCCTCCACTTT
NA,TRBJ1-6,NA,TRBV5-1,CASSLGGGRDSPLHF,TGCGCCAGCAGCTTGGGAGGGGGTCGGGATTCACCCCTCCACTTT
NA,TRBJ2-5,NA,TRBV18,CASTTQETQYF,TGTGCCAGCACGACTCAAGAGACCCAGTACTTC
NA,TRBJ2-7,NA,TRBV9,CASSVGPGETYEQYF,TGTGCCAGCAGCGTAGGTCCAGGGGAGACCTACGAGCAGTACTTC
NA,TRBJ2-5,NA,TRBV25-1,CASSEWAGRETQYF,TGTGCCAGCAGTGAATGGGCGGGGAGGGAGACCCAGTACTTC
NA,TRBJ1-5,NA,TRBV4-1,CASSQGLQGNSNQPQHF,TGCGCCAGCAGCCAAGGCTTGCAGGGTAATAGCAATCAGCCCCAGCATTTT
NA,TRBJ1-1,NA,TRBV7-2,CASSFHRGAGTEAFF,TGTGCCAGCAGCTTTCACCGGGGGGCCGGGACTGAAGCTTTCTTT
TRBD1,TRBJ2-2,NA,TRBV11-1,CASSPRTGGTGELFF,TGTGCCAGCAGCCCGCGGACAGGTGGCACCGGGGAGCTGTTTTTT
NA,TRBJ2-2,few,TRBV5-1,CASRADSSNTGELFF,TGCGCCAGCAGAGCTGACAGCTCGAACACCGGGGAGCTGTTTTTT
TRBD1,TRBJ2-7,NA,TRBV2,CASSREQGAYEQYF,TGTGCCAGCAGCAGGGAACAGGGGGCCTACGAACAGTACTTC
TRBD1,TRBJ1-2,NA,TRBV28,CASSLRDSRYGYTF,TGTGCCAGCAGTTTAAGGGACAGCCGCTATGGCTACACCTTC
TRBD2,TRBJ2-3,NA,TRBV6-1,CASSPLAGNTDTQYF,TGTGCCAGCAGTCCCCTAGCGGGAAACACAGATACGCAGTATTTT
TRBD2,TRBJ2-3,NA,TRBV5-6,CASSSPVAGGITDTQYF,TGTGCCAGCAGCTCCCCGGTGGCGGGGGGGATCACAGATACGCAGTATTTT
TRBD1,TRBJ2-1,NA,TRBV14,CASSGTGGSYNEQFF,TGTGCCAGCAGTGGGACAGGGGGCTCCTACAATGAGCAGTTCTTC
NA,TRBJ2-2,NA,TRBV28,CASSLTGFAGELFF,TGTGCCAGCAGTCTTACAGGGTTCGCCGGGGAGCTGTTTTTT
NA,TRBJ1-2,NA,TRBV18,CASSPEGYYGYTF,TGTGCCAGCTCACCGGAGGGGTACTATGGCTACACCTTC
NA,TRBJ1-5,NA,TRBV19,CASSINRDQPQHF,TGTGCCAGTAGTATTAACAGGGACCAGCCCCAGCATTTT
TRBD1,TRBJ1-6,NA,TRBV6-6,CASSFEGARGSPLHF,TGTGCCAGCAGTTTTGAGGGGGCGCGAGGTTCTCCCCTCCACTTT
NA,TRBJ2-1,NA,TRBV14,CASSPFGGGNEQFF,TGTGCCAGCAGCCCATTTGGAGGCGGCAATGAGCAGTTCTTC
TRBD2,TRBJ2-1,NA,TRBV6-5,CASSTGTSGYNEQFF,TGTGCCAGCAGCACCGGGACTAGCGGCTACAATGAGCAGTTCTTC
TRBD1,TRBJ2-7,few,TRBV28,CASSGIGTGAYEQYF,TGTGCCAGCAGTGGAATTGGGACAGGGGCCTACGAGCAGTACTTC
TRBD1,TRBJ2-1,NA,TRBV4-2,CASSQRQGDPYNEQFF,TGTGCCAGCAGCCAACGACAGGGAGACCCCTACAATGAGCAGTTCTTC
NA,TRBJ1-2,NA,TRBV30,CAWSTTPGGYTF,TGTGCCTGGAGTACTACACCCGGTGGCTACACCTTC
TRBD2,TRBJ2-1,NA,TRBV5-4,CASTTVGGSLSYNEQFF,TGTGCCAGCACCACAGTCGGCGGGAGTCTTTCCTACAATGAGCAGTTCTTC
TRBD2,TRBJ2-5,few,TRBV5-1,CASSDKTSGKETQYF,TGCGCCAGCAGCGATAAGACTAGCGGTAAAGAGACCCAGTACTTC
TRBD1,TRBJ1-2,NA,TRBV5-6,CASSLGRGTGYTF,TGTGCCAGCAGCTTGGGCAGGGGGACTGGCTACACCTTC
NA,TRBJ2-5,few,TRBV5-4,CASRLQGKVVQETQYF,TGTGCCAGCAGGCTCCAGGGGAAGGTAGTCCAAGAGACCCAGTACTTC
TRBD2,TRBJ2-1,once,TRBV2,CASRGLAGGPREQFF,TGTGCCAGCAGAGGTCTAGCGGGAGGGCCGCGGGAGCAGTTCTTC
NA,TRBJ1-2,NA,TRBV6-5,CASSEDSNYGYTF,TGTGCCAGCAGTGAAGACAGTAACTATGGCTACACCTTC
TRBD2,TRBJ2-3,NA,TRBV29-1,CSVEGLAGGNTDTQYF,TGCAGCGTTGAGGGACTAGCGGGAGGGAACACAGATACGCAGTATTTT
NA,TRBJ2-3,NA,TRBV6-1,CASSEVGTDTQYF,TGTGCCAGCAGTGAAGTCGGTACAGATACGCAGTATTTT
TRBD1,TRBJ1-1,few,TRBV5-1,CASRTQGVNTEAFF,TGCGCCAGCAGAACACAGGGGGTGAACACTGAAGCTTTCTTT
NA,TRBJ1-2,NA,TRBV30,CAWTPSDGMFYGYTF,TGTGCCTGGACCCCCTCGGACGGGATGTTTTATGGCTACACCTTC
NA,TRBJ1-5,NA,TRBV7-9,CASSLGEYSNQPQHF,TGTGCCAGCAGCTTAGGAGAGTATAGCAATCAGCCCCAGCATTTT
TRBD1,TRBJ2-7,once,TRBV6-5,CASSYTYGTAYEQYF,TGTGCCAGCAGTTACACCTACGGGACAGCCTACGAGCAGTACTTC